The present T cell receptor beta chain was sequenced within a study of CD8+ T cells in alopecia areata. Whole-study results and caveats: Besides other cells, scalp samples also yield sequences of resident alphabeta T cells from normal skin.

T lymphocytes (CD4+ and CD8+) were sorted from PBMCs. After isolation, RNA underwent reverse transcription to generate cDNA as the sequencing template. TCRdb's copy holds only in-frame clones and misses some; the assay was immunoSEQ multiplex PCR. The sample consists of approximately 100,000 clones, roughly 53% of them appearing once. As concerns this clone: Antigen specificity is unknown.

This CDR3 is 15 amino acids long. V was pared by 3 bases and J by 5 bases, with 7 bases of the junction left unmatched. Germline V gene data show CDR1 as SQVTM and CDR2 as ANQGSEA. The source is a human donor in good health. V is TRBV29-1 and J is TRBJ2-5, with 12 bases matching TRBD2. Input material: CD4+ T cells sorted from blood. CDR3 sequence reads: CSVEASGGAGETQYF. The CDR3 coding sequence is TGCAGCGTTGAGGCTAGCGGGGGGGCAGGCGAGACCCAGTACTTC.